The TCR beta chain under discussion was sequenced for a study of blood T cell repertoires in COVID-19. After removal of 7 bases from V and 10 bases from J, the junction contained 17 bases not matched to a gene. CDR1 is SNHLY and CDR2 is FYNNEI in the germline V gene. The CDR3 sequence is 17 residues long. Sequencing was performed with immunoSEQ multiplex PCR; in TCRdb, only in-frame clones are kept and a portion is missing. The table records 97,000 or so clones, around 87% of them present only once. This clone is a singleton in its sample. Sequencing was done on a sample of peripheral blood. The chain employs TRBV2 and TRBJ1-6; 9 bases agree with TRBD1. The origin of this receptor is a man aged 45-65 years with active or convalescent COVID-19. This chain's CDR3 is CASNERGPGTGRSPLHF. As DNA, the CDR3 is TGTGCCAGCAACGAAAGAGGGCCCGGGACAGGGAGATCACCCCTCCACTTT. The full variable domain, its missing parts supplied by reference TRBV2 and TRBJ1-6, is EPEVTQTPSHQVTQMGQEVILRCVPISNHLYFYWYRQILGQKVEFLVSFYNNEISEKSEIFDDQFSVERPDGSNFTLKIRSTKLEDSAMYFCASNERGPGTGRSPLHFGNGTRLTVT.